This TCR beta chain is drawn from a study of T-cell memory formation after mild COVID-19 (dated by TCRdb to about 2021). As for the study more broadly: TCR sequence clusters from the two donors were found to be largely donor specific. T-cell clones expanding and contracting after mild COVID-19 in two donors were tracked by longitudinal TCRalpha and TCRbeta repertoire sequencing. The cohort was made up of two young adult volunteers, one female and one male, who were previously healthy. General study outcomes and caveats: Only a couple of mild cases were covered by the study, and larger cohorts that include severe cases with pre-infection samples were considered necessary. Clones contracting from day 15 to 85 had balanced CD4/CD8 phenotypes, while a second wave expanding from day 15 to 37 was biased towards CD4+. SARS-CoV-2 specificity was not confirmed for the second-wave clones peaking on day 37. Contracting CD4+ clones turned up mainly in the CM and EM memory subsets, whereas EMRA was where CD8+ clones were enriched. Some responding clones were found in pre-infection memory, which suggests that pre-existing cross-reactive memory T cells took part in the SARS-CoV-2 response.

Counted from cysteine to phenylalanine, this CDR3 has 14 amino acids. This entry keeps only the CDR3 DNA: 42 bases, framed from base 1. The germline V gene specifies SNHLY as CDR1 and FYNNEI as CDR2. Relative to germline, V is 10 bases shorter and J is 4 bases shorter, with 19 bases between their ends. A note on this clonotype: Its binding antigen is unknown. No quality values exist for individual bases; no much larger clone is one base distant.

PBMCs were isolated by Ficoll-Paque density gradient centrifugation. The sequencing machine was an Illumina NovaSeq 6000. TCRalpha and TCRbeta cDNA libraries were built by 5'RACE with constant-segment primers, adding sample barcodes and unique molecular identifiers. Trizol reagent was used to extract RNA from every sample. Amplification of the libraries took two PCR steps, and the second step added a second sample barcode plus Illumina TruSeq adapters. Libraries were sequenced on an Illumina NovaSeq with 2 x 150 bp paired-end reads. The paper's processing steps were these. Demultiplexing of reads and collapsing into UMI-guided consensus sequences were performed with migec v1.2.7. Using mixcr v2.1.11, UMI consensuses were aligned to TRA and TRB V and J templates and then assembled into clonotypes. Expanded or contracted clonotypes were those called significant by both edgeR and NoisET, with noise models trained on biological replicates. For edgeR calls, the thresholds were a false discovery rate-adjusted p below 0.01 and a log2 fold-change of 1. As an exploratory analysis of dynamics, max-normalized trajectories of the 1000 most abundant clonotypes were examined with PCA combined with hierarchical clustering. Separately sequenced CD4+ and CD8+ repertoires were used to assign a CD4 or CD8 phenotype to each responding clone. The raw public data were reprocessed by TCRdb itself: fastp quality trimming at Q25, MiXCR clonotype calling, in-frame beta chains only. One record per CDR3 amino acid sequence lists the most common genes and DNA. What appears here as the V and J calls and clone size reflects TCRdb's work, not the paper's. The sample table lists about 57,000 distinct CDR3 sequences, roughly an eighth of them with a count of one. The ten largest clones take up about 25% of the sample.

The sequence joins TRBV2 to TRBJ1-1; TRBD1 is possibly the D segment (6 matching bases). The clonotype comes from a man aged 18 to 29 who had mild COVID-19 (a few samples of this study predate the infection). The sample titles of this study are shuffled in the database, so cell type and time point are left out; the donor was told from shared clones. The material sequenced was PBMCs or a T cell subset sorted from them (not recorded which). The CDR3 region has the sequence CANILRQEGTEAFF. The sequence in DNA is TGTGCCAACATCTTGAGACAGGAAGGCACTGAAGCTTTCTTT.